The 23 T cell receptor beta chains listed next were all sequenced from one sample in a study of blood T cell repertoires in COVID-19 (dated by TCRdb to 2019 to 2021). The library was made by the immunoSEQ multiplex PCR assay. Drawn from immuneACCESS, this table holds only the in-frame rearrangements with V and J called that TCRdb kept. Clones are partly lost; checked studies trace under half to an unresolved V gene and leave the rest unexplained. The sample table contains 190,000 or so clones; only one count was recorded for around 85% of them. The ten largest clones add up to 0.78% of the sample. Sample: peripheral blood. Receptors were obtained from a woman between 70 and 85 years old with acute or convalescent COVID-19.

The chain employs TRBV6-5 and TRBJ1-3, with TRBD1 identical over 8 bases. Germline V gene sequence: CDR1 MNHEY, CDR2 SVGAGI. This CDR3 is built from 16 residues. Trimming at V came to 1 base and at J to 1 base, leaving 3 bases not matched to a gene. The CDR3 DNA reads as TGTGCCAGCAGTTACTGGCAGGGGGCTTCTGGAAACACCATATATTTT. Encoded protein: CASSYWQGASGNTIYF.

V usage is TRBV7-9 and J usage is TRBJ2-2; TRBD2 aligns across 8 bases. V lost 4 bases to trimming and J lost 2 bases; unmatched junction nucleotides: 6. CDR3 length: 16 amino acids. Germline CDR1 and CDR2: SEHNR and FQNEAQ (reference sequence). CDR3: CASSSNRGGNTGELFF. The DNA of the CDR3 is TGTGCCAGCAGCTCTAACCGGGGGGGTAACACCGGGGAGCTGTTTTTT.

The chain combines TRBV5-1 with TRBJ1-1; 8 bases are a match to TRBD1. The CDR3 runs 12 residues. With 4 bases clipped from V and 10 bases from J, the junction kept 6 bases outside the gene matches. Germline V CDR1 and CDR2: SGHRS, YFSETQ. CDR3 region: CASSEPGGAAFF. CDR3 bases: TGCGCCAGCAGCGAACCAGGGGGCGCAGCTTTCTTT.

V is TRBV28 and J is TRBJ1-2; TRBD1 might be the D (5 bases). Germline assignment: CDR1 MDHEN and CDR2 SYDVKM. With 6 bases removed from V and 8 bases from J, the gap between germline ends came to 16 bases. The CDR3 spans 13 residues. CDR3 sequence: CASSPGTARGYTF. The DNA for the CDR3 is TGTGCCAGCAGCCCAGGGACTGCGCGCGGCTACACCTTC.

The V gene is TRBV5-1, the J gene TRBJ2-2, with 9 positions matching TRBD1. Germline values: CDR1 SGHRS, CDR2 YFSETQ. CDR3 length: 15 residues. V was pared by 6 bases and J by 7 bases, with 10 bases of the junction left unmatched. The DNA for the CDR3 is TGCGCCAGCAAAAACCCGGGACAGGGCGTCGGGGAGCTGTTTTTT. This encodes CASKNPGQGVGELFF.

The rearrangement links TRBV6-6 to TRBJ2-3; D is possibly TRBD1 (6 bases). CDR1 is MNHNY and CDR2 is SVGAGI in the germline V gene (reference sequence). Trimming took off 6 bases at V and 0 bases at J, with 19 bases between the two ends. The CDR3 is 17 residues long. The CDR3 DNA follows: TGTGCCAGCAGCCGAGGACAGACCTCCTCTAGCACAGATACGCAGTATTTT. Its translation: CASSRGQTSSSTDTQYF.

The rearrangement links TRBV29-1 to TRBJ1-2; D may be TRBD1 (6 bases). Deletions cut 4 bases from V and 4 bases from J, with 13 bases between. The CDR3 is made up of 13 amino acids. Germline values: CDR1 SQVTM, CDR2 ANQGSEA. The CDR3 DNA reads TGCAGCGTTGGACGTTCAGGGGCCTATGGCTACACCTTC. Translating it yields CSVGRSGAYGYTF. The full variable domain, rest sourced from reference TRBV29-1 and TRBJ1-2, is SAVISQKPSRDICQRGTSLTIQCQVDSQVTMMFWYRQQPGQSLTLIATANQGSEATYESGFVIDKFPISRPNLTFSTLTVSNMSPEDSSIYLCSVGRSGAYGYTFGSGTRLTVV.

The chain is built from TRBV7-9 and TRBJ2-5, with TRBD1 matching over 11 bases. CDR1 is SEHNR and CDR2 is FQNEAQ in the germline V gene (reference sequence). This CDR3 contains 15 residues. V was pared by 1 base and J by 6 bases, with 4 bases of the junction left unmatched. The CDR3 region is CASSLGTGGEKTQYF. In DNA form, the CDR3 reads TGTGCCAGCAGCTTAGGGACAGGGGGCGAGAAGACCCAGTACTTC.

The rearrangement links TRBV11-1 to TRBJ2-7; 8 bases agree with TRBD1. The V segment lost 5 bases and the J segment 2 bases; nucleotides outside the gene matches: 8. Germline V gene lookup returns CDR1 SGHAT and CDR2 FQDESV (reference sequence). The CDR3 consists of 15 residues. The CDR3 DNA is TGTGCCAGCAGCCCTCGACAGGGGCCTGCCTACGAGCAGTACTTC. Residues: CASSPRQGPAYEQYF.

The chain employs TRBV7-3 and TRBJ2-7; maybe TRBD1 (5 bases). Germline loops: CDR1 SGHTA, CDR2 FQGTGA. Trimming removed 2 bases at V and 4 bases at J, with 9 bases between. This CDR3 is built from 13 residues. This CDR3 reads CASSLFPGYEQYF. For the CDR3, the DNA is TGTGCCAGCAGCTTATTCCCAGGGTACGAGCAGTACTTC.

The V gene is TRBV18, the J gene TRBJ2-3, with D tentatively TRBD1 (6 bases). The CDR3 is 16 residues long. V was cut by 5 bases and J by 0 bases, with 15 bases left in between. Per germline, CDR1 KGHSH and CDR2 LQKENI. CDR3 in amino acids: CASSLGQPPSTDTQYF. As DNA, the CDR3 is TGTGCCAGCTCATTAGGACAGCCGCCAAGCACAGATACGCAGTATTTT.

This clone has only a few counts. This chain links TRBV6-5 with TRBJ2-3; 8 nucleotides line up with TRBD1. Germline-derived CDR1 and CDR2 are MNHEY and SVGAGI. The CDR3 spans 15 residues. The V and J ends lost 2 bases and 7 bases, in that order; junction bases with no gene match: 8. The CDR3 sequence: CASSYRAGGIYTQYF. In DNA form, the CDR3 reads TGTGCCAGCAGTTACCGGGCAGGGGGCATTTATACGCAGTATTTT.

This chain joins TRBV7-2 and TRBJ1-5; 8 bases align to TRBD1. The V gene end was trimmed by 5 bases and the J gene end by 6 bases; junction bases not matched to a gene: 6. CDR1 SGHTA and CDR2 FQGNSA come from the germline V gene. The CDR3 contains 14 residues. The DNA for the CDR3 is TGTGCCAGCAGCCCCGGACAGGGCCCTCAGCCCCAGCATTTT. This sequence encodes CASSPGQGPQPQHF. The full variable domain, completed using reference TRBV7-2 and TRBJ1-5, is GAGVSQSPSNKVTEKGKDVELRCDPISGHTALYWYRQSLGQGLEFLIYFQGNSAPDKSGLPSDRFSAERTGGSVSTLTIQRTQQEDSAVYLCASSPGQGPQPQHFGDGTRLSIL.

The J gene is TRBJ2-2, the V gene TRBV18; 9 nucleotides agree with TRBD1. In germline, CDR1 is KGHSH, CDR2 LQKENI. The J segment lost 8 bases and the V segment lost 3 bases, leaving 13 bases of the junction unmatched. This CDR3 is built from 17 residues. CDR3 coding DNA: TGTGCCAGCTCACCCTCTCACAGGGGGCGCAGTTCTGGGGAGCTGTTTTTT. Encoded protein: CASSPSHRGRSSGELFF.

This clone was detected a few times. Additional DNA sequences in this sample encode the identical CDR3. The chain combines TRBV5-4 with TRBJ2-3, with 9 bases that match TRBD2. The CDR3 loop spans 15 amino acids. J gave up 3 bases and V 4 bases, and 6 bases lay outside the gene matches. CDR1 and CDR2 (germline): SGHNT, YYREEE (reference sequence). CDR3 in amino acids: CASSRSGGGTDTQYF. CDR3 sequence (DNA): TGTGCCAGCAGCCGTAGCGGGGGAGGAACAGATACGCAGTATTTT.

The chain combines TRBV13 with TRBJ1-2; D may be TRBD1 (6 bases). CDR1 is PRHDT and CDR2 is FYEKMQ in the germline V gene (reference sequence). The CDR3 runs 15 residues. V gave up 0 bases and J gave up 8 bases, with 16 bases separating them. The CDR3 spells CASSLGPNRDEGYTF. The CDR3 DNA reads TGTGCCAGCAGCTTAGGCCCGAACAGGGATGAAGGCTACACCTTC.

This clone appeared a single time. This sequence joins TRBV10-3 and TRBJ2-1; D remains ambiguous. Trimming removed 7 bases from V and 4 bases from J, with 11 bases in between. Germline V gene sequence: CDR1 ENHRY, CDR2 SYGVKD. This CDR3 contains 13 residues. DNA for the CDR3: TGTGCCATCACACAGACCCTATACAATGAGCAGTTCTTC. Its protein is CAITQTLYNEQFF.

This clone was detected once. The J gene is TRBJ2-6, the V gene TRBV2; the D gene is possibly TRBD2 (5 bases). The CDR3 contains 16 residues. Germline V gene lookup returns CDR1 SNHLY and CDR2 FYNNEI. The ends were cut back, 3 bases at V and 0 bases at J, with 9 bases in the middle. In DNA form, the CDR3 reads TGTGCCAGCAGTGACAGTGACTACTCTGGGGCCAACGTCCTGACTTTC. Encoded protein: CASSDSDYSGANVLTF. The variable domain in full, completed from reference TRBV2 and TRBJ2-6, reads EPEVTQTPSHQVTQMGQEVILRCVPISNHLYFYWYRQILGQKVEFLVSFYNNEISEKSEIFDDQFSVERPDGSNFTLKIRSTKLEDSAMYFCASSDSDYSGANVLTFGAGSRLTVL.

The chain carries TRBV28 and TRBJ2-6, with D possibly matching TRBD1 (5 bases). Trimming took 3 bases from V and 3 from J, leaving 18 bases between them. The CDR3 sequence is 18 residues long. From germline, CDR1 is MDHEN and CDR2 SYDVKM. The DNA for the CDR3 is TGTGCCAGCAGTTTTCAGGGCAGTAGCTACGGTGGGGCCAACGTCCTGACTTTC. Its translation is CASSFQGSSYGGANVLTF.

The chain uses TRBV5-6 and TRBJ2-5, with TRBD2 matching over 14 bases. CDR1 and CDR2 from the germline V gene are SGHDT and YYEEEE. The junction had 7 bases not matched to a gene; V was cut back by 4 bases and J by 5 bases. The CDR3 is made up of 16 amino acids. The CDR3 DNA reads TGTGCCAGCAGCAGACTAGCGGGGGGGCTCTTGGAGACCCAGTACTTC. It codes for CASSRLAGGLLETQYF.

This clone showed up just once. The chain couples TRBV7-9 to TRBJ2-3; D is possibly TRBD1 (6 bases). The ends were cut back, 0 bases at V and 2 bases at J, with 9 bases in the middle. The CDR3 spans 15 residues. Germline V gene lookup returns CDR1 SEHNR and CDR2 FQNEAQ (reference sequence). This CDR3 is CASSLATGFTDTQYF. The CDR3 DNA is TGTGCCAGCAGCTTAGCAACAGGGTTCACAGATACGCAGTATTTT. The variable domain in full, completed from reference TRBV7-9 and TRBJ2-3, reads DTGVSQNPRHKITKRGQNVTFRCDPISEHNRLYWYRQTLGQGPEFLTYFQNEAQLEKSRLLSDRFSAERPKGSFSTLEIQRTEQGDSAMYLCASSLATGFTDTQYFGPGTRLTVL.

V gene TRBV3-1 (or the pseudogene TRBV3-2) combines with J gene TRBJ2-5; 7 bases are shared with TRBD1. The germline gives CDR1 LGHDT, CDR2 YNNKEL (reference sequence). V shed 1 base and J 5 bases; nucleotides not matched to a gene: 4. CDR3 length: 14 amino acids. The CDR3 protein is CASSQATGLETQYF. DNA of the CDR3: TGTGCCAGCAGCCAAGCGACAGGGCTGGAGACCCAGTACTTC.

In regard to this clone: Within the sample, other DNA sequences also encode this same CDR3. This sequence joins TRBV18 and TRBJ2-7, with TRBD1 identical over 7 bases. The CDR3 is 14 amino acids. After removal of 3 bases from V and 2 bases from J, the junction contained 4 bases not matched to a gene. Germline assignment: CDR1 KGHSH and CDR2 LQKENI. The CDR3 spells CASSPNRGTYEQYF. The DNA for the CDR3 is TGTGCCAGCTCACCGAACAGGGGAACCTACGAGCAGTACTTC.